These 11 T cell receptor beta chains share one sample of origin, sequenced in a study of tissue T cells after allogeneic stem cell transplantation. Time point in this sample: mouse harvest day 7 after allogeneic transplant. The graft held 10^6 splenic CD5+ T cells and 10^7 T-cell-depleted bone marrow cells. Clones were sequenced by immunoSEQ multiplex PCR, and TCRdb holds only the in-frame ones, with some missing. The data hold about 6,600 clones, with less than 50% observed a single time. The sequencing input was lymph node tissue. The receptors shown here come from a female BALB/c mouse given C57BL/6 T cells with graft-versus-host disease after an allogeneic hematopoietic cell transplant.

By sample share, this clone is hyperexpanded. These gene names are mouse names. The read is 1 residue too short to cover the CDR3 end, so that end is filled in from the germline J gene. The chain is built from TRBV12-2 and TRBJ2-7, with TRBD2 as a possible D gene (6 bases). The CDR3 runs to 15 residues. With 3 bases removed from V and 0 bases from J, the gap between germline ends came to 14 bases. Germline V gene lookup returns CDR1 SGHLS and CDR2 HYDKME. The covered CDR3 bases are TGTGCCAGCTCTTTGGGTGGGGGAAGCTCCTATGAACAGTAC. This sequence encodes CASSLGGGSSYEQY. From start to end, the CDR3 is CASSLGGGSSYEQYF. Variable domain in full (rest from reference TRBV12-2 and TRBJ2-7): NSGVVQSPRYIIKGKGERSILKCIPISGHLSVAWYQQTQGQELKFFIQHYDKMERDKGNLPSRFSVQQFDDYHSEMNMSALELEDSAVYFCASSLGGGSSYEQYFGPGTRLTVL.

Regarding this clone: Genes and germline are mouse. The observed sequence ends 1 residue before the CDR3 terminus, with the missing tail filled in from the germline J gene. The chain links TRBV13-2 to TRBJ2-2; 8 nucleotides line up with TRBD2. J gave up 1 base and V 1 base, and 9 bases lay outside the gene matches. The CDR3 loop spans 18 amino acids. Germline CDR1 reads NNHNN; CDR2 reads SYGAGS (reference sequence). The sequenced part of the CDR3 DNA is TGTGCCAGCGGTGATACAGGGTACTGGGGGATAAACACCGGGCAGCTCTAC. This codes for CASGDTGYWGINTGQLY. The whole CDR3 reads CASGDTGYWGINTGQLYF.

Comments on this clone: Gene names and germline match the mouse. The missing CDR3 end, 1 residue past where the read stops, is filled in from the germline J gene. The chain links TRBV15 to TRBJ1-1; TRBD1 might be the D (6 bases). V was clipped by 4 bases and J by 1 base, with 7 bases between them. This CDR3 is 13 amino acids long. From germline, CDR1 is SGHND and CDR2 FRSKSL. CDR3 residues: CASSWDINTEVFF. The sequenced part of the CDR3 DNA is TGTGCCAGCAGTTGGGACATAAACACAGAAGTCTTC.

In its sample, this clone was seen a few times. The gene names given are mouse names. The read is 1 residue too short to cover the CDR3 end, so that end is filled in from the germline J gene. The V call is TRBV3, the J call TRBJ1-2, with D hard to call. The germline CDR1 and CDR2 sequences are SNHLY and FYNGKV (reference sequence). With 3 bases removed from V and 1 base from J, the gap between germline ends came to 3 bases. This CDR3 contains 12 residues. The CDR3 bases that were read are TGTGCCAGCAGCTTTAGAAACTCCGACTACACC. It specifies CASSFRNSDYT. The complete CDR3 reads CASSFRNSDYTF.

Note on this clone: Each gene name is a mouse one. The read halts 1 residue ahead of the CDR3 end, with the missing end drawn from the germline J gene. V gene TRBV26 combines with J gene TRBJ2-1; D gene uncertain. Deletions cut 2 bases from V and 7 bases from J, with 0 bases between. Looked up from germline, CDR1 is KGHPV and CDR2 is FQNQEV (reference sequence). This CDR3 spans 10 amino acids. The CDR3 here is CASSLAEQFF. The CDR3 DNA, read in part, is TGTGCCAGCAGTCTGGCTGAGCAGTTC.

Regarding this clone: Each gene name is a mouse one. Coverage ceases 1 residue before the CDR3 finishes, and the germline J gene fills in the end. The chain couples TRBV4 to TRBJ2-5, with TRBD2 identical over 9 bases. V trimming: 5 bases; J trimming: 8 bases; junction bases outside the gene matches: 8. The CDR3 is 14 amino acids. In germline, CDR1 is LGHDT, CDR2 YNNKQL (reference sequence). Here the CDR3 reads CASSPWGGAGTQYF. CDR3 DNA (partial): TGTGCCAGCAGCCCTTGGGGGGGCGCTGGCACCCAGTAC.

This clone turned up a few times. The listed genes are named as in mouse. The read ends 1 residue before the CDR3 terminus; that terminus is restored from the germline J gene. The chain links TRBV19 to TRBJ1-1; 11 nucleotides line up with TRBD1. Germline assignment: CDR1 FNHDT and CDR2 SITEND (reference sequence). Trimming at V came to 6 bases and at J to 5 bases, leaving 3 bases not matched to a gene. The CDR3 consists of 13 residues. The chain's CDR3 is CASTGTGGTEVFF. Partial CDR3 DNA: TGTGCCAGCACCGGGACAGGGGGGACAGAAGTCTTC. The full variable domain, in which reference TRBV19 and TRBJ1-1 provide the parts outside the CDR3, is GGIITQTPKFLIGQEGQKLTLKCQQNFNHDTMYWYRQDSGKGLRLIYYSITENDLQKGDLSEGYDASREKKSSFSLTVTSAQKNEMAVFLCASTGTGGTEVFFGKGTRLTVV.

In regard to this clone: Germline and genes here are mouse. The read ends 1 residue shy of where the CDR3 ends; the end is completed using the germline J gene. V usage is TRBV13-2 and J usage is TRBJ2-3, with TRBD2 identical over 8 bases. CDR1 is NNHNN, CDR2 SYGAGS, per germline (reference sequence). V lost 0 bases, J lost 2 bases, and 5 bases stayed unmatched. This CDR3 region has 16 residues. The covered CDR3 bases are TGTGCCAGCGGTGATGCTGGGGGGCGAGATGCAGAAACGCTGTAT. Protein: CASGDAGGRDAETLY. The CDR3 reads in full as CASGDAGGRDAETLYF.

This clone is medium-sized (0.01 to 0.1%) in the sample. Mouse gene names and germline throughout. The read falls 1 residue short of the CDR3 end, and the missing part is taken from the germline J gene. This chain joins TRBV26 and TRBJ1-5, with no clear D. Trimming left V 8 bases short and J 1 base short, with 12 bases between. The germline V gene encodes CDR1 KGHPV and CDR2 FQNQEV (reference sequence). This CDR3 has 14 residues. The chain's CDR3 is CASPTGLNNQAPLF. The part of the CDR3 DNA that was read is TGTGCCAGCCCCACGGGGTTGAACAACCAGGCTCCGCTT.

With respect to this clone: Germline and genes: mouse. Read coverage stops 1 residue before the CDR3 terminus; the germline J gene supplies the remainder. The rearrangement joins TRBV13-1 to TRBJ1-1; D is uncertain. The CDR3 has 12 residues. Per the germline V gene, CDR1 is NSHNY and CDR2 is SYGAGN. The ends were cut back, 0 bases at V and 5 bases at J, with 5 bases in the middle. The CDR3 bases that were read are TGTGCCAGCAGTGATGACGGAACAGAAGTCTTC. It yields the protein CASSDDGTEVF. The entire CDR3 protein reads CASSDDGTEVFF.

For this clone: Gene names denote mouse genes. The missing CDR3 end, 1 residue past where the read stops, is filled in from the germline J gene. The chain combines TRBV3 with TRBJ1-3; unclear D gene. Germline V CDR1 and CDR2: SNHLY, FYNGKV (reference sequence). V lost 3 bases to trimming and J lost 0 bases, with 6 bases between them. The CDR3 length is 14 residues. The CDR3 reads CASSFDNSGNTLYF. The CDR3 DNA, read in part, is TGTGCCAGCAGCTTCGACAATTCTGGAAATACGCTCTAT.